This section outlines one T cell receptor (beta chain) sequence together with its context. This specimen comes from a study of blood T cell repertoires in COVID-19. TCRdb's copy holds only in-frame clones and misses some; the assay was immunoSEQ multiplex PCR. The table has 250,000 to 300,000 clones, around 89% seen once; the top ten hold approximately 13%. Germline V gene data show CDR1 as SGHTS and CDR2 as YDEGEE. This CDR3 is built from 15 residues. V dropped 0 bases and J dropped 8; count of bases not matched to a gene: 5. This rearrangement joins TRBV5-8 to TRBJ2-1; 10 bases are shared with TRBD2. The sample was peripheral blood. The sequence derives from a woman between 55 and 75 years old with acute or convalescent COVID-19. The CDR3 region has the DNA TGTGCCAGCAGCTTGGTTCTAGCGGGAGAGGATGAGCAGTTCTTC. As protein: CASSLVLAGEDEQFF.